This TCR beta chain came from a study of blood T cell repertoires in COVID-19. Here immunoSEQ multiplex PCR was the method, and the copy in TCRdb shows in-frame clones only, minus some. The table has 150,000 to 200,000 clones, around 85% seen once. CDR1 and CDR2 (germline): KGHSH, LQKENI. The CDR3 has 19 residues. V dropped 2 bases and J dropped 0 bases, with 20 bases sitting between them. This clonotype was obtained from a woman over 75 with acute or convalescent COVID-19. The J gene is TRBJ1-5, the V gene TRBV18, with a weak D call TRBD1 (5 bases). Sample: peripheral blood. The CDR3 region is CASSPISTGHANSNQPQHF. Written as DNA, the CDR3 is TGTGCCAGCTCACCAATTTCTACAGGCCACGCCAATAGCAATCAGCCCCAGCATTTT.